The present entry profiles one T cell receptor (beta chain) with its context. The antigen it recognizes is unknown. Base-call qualities are not available, and no considerably larger clone is one nucleotide away. The record originates from a study of blood T cells in healthy people across ages (dated by TCRdb to 2015 to 2017). Looking at the study overall: In model experiments, template switching captured roughly one uniquely barcoded TCR beta cDNA molecule for every two T cells. Using deep sequencing normalized with unique cDNA molecular identifiers, the study measured how TCR beta repertoire diversity changes with age. The donors were split into four age groups: young (average about 15 years), middle-aged (roughly 42), aged (over 55) and long-lived (under 85). To avoid experimental bias, donors of different ages were randomly spread across the sequencing lanes. Two additional independent replicas of 1 million unique cDNA reads from the same blood draw were analyzed for two donors (one aged 18 to 29 and one aged 80 or older). Overall results and qualifications from the work: Compared with the aged group, the long-lived group had more naive CD4+ T cells, fewer expanded clones and increased TCR diversity, a pattern suggesting age selection. Since profiling was done on bulk unsorted PBMCs, naive and antigen-experienced compartments could not be conclusively compared. Estimates of total diversity based on one million sequenced T cells were considered lower bounds and underestimates. There was a strong correlation between observed TCR beta diversity and the percentage of naive T cells measured by flow cytometry. Because donor CMV infection status was unknown, age-related changes in expanded clonotypes were potentially confounded. Observed TCR beta diversity per million T cells fell roughly linearly with age, and a significant reduction was already apparent by age roughly 40.

Systemically healthy Caucasian individuals from Russia, about 38 in total and aged roughly 6 to 95 years, were included as donors. Each donor gave approximately 10 milliliters of peripheral blood, collected into EDTA-treated Vacutainer tubes. Ficoll-Paque density-gradient centrifugation was used to isolate PBMCs, with at least 6.5 million per sample. Trizol reagent was used to extract total RNA from PBMCs, with at least 6 micrograms per sample. Naive CD45RAhigh/CD27high T cell percentages were measured by flow cytometry on a PBMC aliquot from every donor. The receptor library was made with 5' RACE. The listed sequencing device is Illumina HiSeq 2500. A second PCR of roughly 7 to 11 cycles was performed with a sample-barcoded 5' primer and a J-beta primer mix. Each TCR beta cDNA molecule received a unique molecular identifier from a template-switch 5' adaptor carrying 12 random nucleotides. At least 2.5 million CDR3-containing paired-end reads were obtained from each sample. The Mint cDNA synthesis kit, primed by a TRBC-specific oligonucleotide, was used to synthesize first-strand cDNA from all RNA. All cDNA was treated with uracil-DNA glycosylase and then went through a first 18-cycle PCR with the universal primers M1SS and BC2_uni_R. The published analysis was carried out like this. For normalization, 1 million high-quality reads, each with a distinct molecular identifier, were randomly selected from each sample. Reads with shared molecular identifiers were discarded instead of being binned into consensus sequences. CDR3 identification, clonotype clustering and error correction used MiTCR with a Q25 quality threshold and the strictest error-elimination algorithm. A nonparametric unseen species model using Euler transformation provided a lower-bound estimate of total TCR beta diversity. TCRdb handled the public reads itself, with Q25 trimming in fastp and clone calling in MiXCR, and kept productive beta chains. Rows are combined by CDR3 protein, so each entry shows the most common genes and DNA. The V and J calls shown here were made by TCRdb, not taken from the authors' results. Across this sample there are about 680,000 distinct CDR3 sequences, with approximately 49% seen only once. Jointly, the top ten make up around a third of the sample.

The germline V gene supplies CDR1 KGHSH and CDR2 LQKENI. Trimming costs V 2 bases and J 2 bases, and their ends lie 9 bases apart. Inclusive of the bounding cysteine and phenylalanine, the CDR3 is 14 residues long. Of the read, only the CDR3 DNA is kept; its 42 bases are in frame from base 1. Sequenced sample: blood. The chain couples TRBV18 to TRBJ1-1, with the D gene call left open. This TCR derives from a woman in her sixties in good health. The bases read TGTGCCAGCTCACCAATTGTGTCAAACACTGAAGCTTTCTTT. This encodes CASSPIVSNTEAFF.